This TCR beta chain is drawn from a study of control samples from healthy donors and cancer patients. From germline, CDR1 is MNHEY and CDR2 SMNVEV (reference sequence). CDR3 length equals 13 residues. Trimming cost V 5 bases and J 4 bases, with 11 bases left between them. Method: immunoSEQ multiplex PCR; TCRdb's copy keeps in-frame clones and lacks some. The table shows 90,000 to 100,000 clones, with 88% occurring only once. This clonotype was sampled from a woman aged 70-85 years in good health. Sequenced input: blood. The chain links TRBV27 to TRBJ1-2, with unresolved D. The CDR3 here is CASSMGSGYGYTF. CDR3 in DNA: TGTGCCAGCAGTATGGGCAGCGGCTATGGCTACACCTTC.